This TCR beta chain was sequenced for a study of blood T cell repertoires in COVID-19. Study background: The United States, Italy and Spain provided the acute and convalescent COVID-19 samples. In each case, the material was cDNA or gDNA derived from T cells, B-cell-depleted T cells, or PBMCs.

Germline values: CDR1 MDHEN, CDR2 SYDVKM. Trimming removed 6 bases from V and 1 base from J, with 18 bases in between. The length of the CDR3 is 16 residues. Source study methods: Amplification from reference gene primers served as the basis for estimated nucleated cell counts. Profiled with immunoSEQ multiplex PCR; TCRdb holds only in-frame clones, not every one. V and J calls and clone size are given by that table; D and trimming were obtained from the DNA. This sample has 60,000 to 90,000 clones, with roughly 84% found just once. By sample fraction, this clone is medium-sized (0.01 to 0.1%). The specimen sequenced was peripheral blood. The TCR sequence derives from a man aged 50 or older with acute or convalescent COVID-19. V is TRBV28 and J is TRBJ1-2, with D possibly TRBD1 on 5 matching bases. The CDR3 nucleotides are TGTGCCAGCAGCCTCCCCCCGCGAGACAGTAACTATGGCTACACCTTC. It specifies CASSLPPRDSNYGYTF.